This TCR beta chain derives from a study of OX40 agonist ivuxolimab in advanced cancers. Looking at the study overall: Across the patients, intravenous ivuxolimab was delivered every 2 weeks at 0.01 to 10 mg/kg. Participants, approximately 80% male, averaged roughly 60 years of age, ranging from about 23 to 80. Three patients had partial responses: one hepatocellular carcinoma, two cutaneous melanoma.

The CDR3 contains 15 residues. Germline-derived CDR1 and CDR2 are SGHDT and YYEEEE. Unmatched junction bases numbered 5, after V lost 0 bases and J lost 3 bases. Comments on this clone: Its antigen is not known.

Assay used: immunoSEQ multiplex PCR; TCRdb lists only in-frame clones, some missing. The repertoire has tens of thousands of clones, roughly 78% of them found once; the top ten carry around 5%. Whole-study results and caveats: At 0.1 to 3.0 mg/kg, CD4+ and CD8+ blood T cells expanded clonally by week 6.

This receptor was identified in an adult with an advanced solid tumor such as melanoma, head and neck, liver or kidney cancer. V gene TRBV5-6 combines with J gene TRBJ2-7, with 8 bases aligning to TRBD2. The source material was CD4+ or CD8+ T cells sorted from blood, sampled in a trial of the OX40 agonist ivuxolimab. The CDR3 spells CASSLVSREDYEQYF. Written as DNA, the CDR3 is TGTGCCAGCAGCTTGGTCTCGCGGGAGGACTACGAGCAGTACTTC.